This TCR beta chain emerged from a study of cytomegalovirus exposure and HLA in healthy donors. Study-wide background: An early data release held 75 million to 100 million unique TCRs from HLA-typed donors.

The primer mix had 60 Vbeta and 13 Jbeta primers. TCRdb's table, derived via immunoSEQ multiplex PCR, lists solely in-frame clones and lacks some. The data show about 190,000 clones, 79% seen once. Germline loops: CDR1 SGDLS, CDR2 YYNGEE. V lost 0 bases and J 7 bases, leaving 5 bases between the germline ends. The CDR3 contains 12 residues. Study conclusions and caveats: With further analysis later on, most CMV-associated TCR beta chains appeared HLA-restricted. An analysis was carried out at a later point. It showed that HLA-associated TCR beta chains were more clonally expanded than equally common non-associated chains.

Turning to this clone: Its antigen is still unknown. The same CDR3 arises from other DNA sequences in this sample as well.

This chain connects TRBV9 to TRBJ2-1; tentative D call: TRBD2 (5 bases). Material for sequencing was PBMCs. This TCR came from a woman aged 45-59 years in good health and CMV-seronegative. The CDR3 coding sequence is TGTGCCAGCAGCGTAGCGGGGAATGAGCAGTTCTTC. Translation: CASSVAGNEQFF. Full variable domain (rest looked up from reference TRBV9 and TRBJ2-1): DSGVTQTPKHLITATGQRVTLRCSPRSGDLSVYWYQQSLDQGLQFLIQYYNGEERAKGNILERFSAQQFPDLHSELNLSSLELGDSALYFCASSVAGNEQFFGPGTRLTVL.